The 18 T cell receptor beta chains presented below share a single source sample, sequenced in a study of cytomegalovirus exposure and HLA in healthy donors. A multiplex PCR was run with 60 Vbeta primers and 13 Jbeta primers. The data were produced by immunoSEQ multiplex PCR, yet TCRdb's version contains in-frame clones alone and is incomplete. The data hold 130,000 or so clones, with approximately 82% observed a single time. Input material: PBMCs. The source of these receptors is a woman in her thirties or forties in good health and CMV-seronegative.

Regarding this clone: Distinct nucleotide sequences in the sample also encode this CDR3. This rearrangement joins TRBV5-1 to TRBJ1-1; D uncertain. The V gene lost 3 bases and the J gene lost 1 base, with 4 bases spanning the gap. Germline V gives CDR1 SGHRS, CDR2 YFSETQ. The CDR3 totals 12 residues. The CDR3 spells CASSSQNTEAFF. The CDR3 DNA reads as TGCGCCAGCAGCTCACAGAACACTGAAGCTTTCTTT.

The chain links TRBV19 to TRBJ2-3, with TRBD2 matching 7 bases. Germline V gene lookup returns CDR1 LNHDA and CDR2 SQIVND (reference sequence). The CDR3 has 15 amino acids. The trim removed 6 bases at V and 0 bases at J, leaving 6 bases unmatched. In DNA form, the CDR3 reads TGTGCCAGTAGCTTCCCTAGCGGCAGCACAGATACGCAGTATTTT. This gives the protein CASSFPSGSTDTQYF. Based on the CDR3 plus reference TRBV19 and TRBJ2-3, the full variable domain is DGGITQSPKYLFRKEGQNVTLSCEQNLNHDAMYWYRQDPGQGLRLIYYSQIVNDFQKGDIAEGYSVSREKKESFPLTVTSAQKNPTAFYLCASSFPSGSTDTQYFGPGTRLTVL.

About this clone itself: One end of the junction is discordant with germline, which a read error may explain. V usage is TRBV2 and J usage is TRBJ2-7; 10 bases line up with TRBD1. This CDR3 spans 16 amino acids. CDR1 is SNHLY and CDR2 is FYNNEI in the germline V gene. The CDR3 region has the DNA TGTGCCAGCAGTAAAGCGATGCCGGGACAGGGGTACGAGCAGTACTTC. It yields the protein CASSKAMPGQGYEQYF.

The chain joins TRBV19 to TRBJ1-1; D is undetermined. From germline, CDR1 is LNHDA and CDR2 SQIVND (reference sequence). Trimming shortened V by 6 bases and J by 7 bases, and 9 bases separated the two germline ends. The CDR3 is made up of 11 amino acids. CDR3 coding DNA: TGTGCCAGTAGGACACCCCTTGAAGCTTTCTTT. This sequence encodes CASRTPLEAFF.

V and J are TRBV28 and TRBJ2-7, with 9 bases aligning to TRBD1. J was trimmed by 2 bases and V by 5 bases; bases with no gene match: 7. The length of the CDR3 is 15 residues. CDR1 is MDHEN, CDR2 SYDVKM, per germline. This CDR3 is CASSPTGTGTYEQYF. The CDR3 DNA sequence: TGTGCCAGCAGTCCGACCGGGACAGGGACCTACGAGCAGTACTTC.

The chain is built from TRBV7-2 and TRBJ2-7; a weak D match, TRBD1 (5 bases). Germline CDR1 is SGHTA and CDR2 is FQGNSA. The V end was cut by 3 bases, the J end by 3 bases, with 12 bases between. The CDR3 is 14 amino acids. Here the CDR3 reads CASSLGPRDYEQYF. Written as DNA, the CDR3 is TGTGCCAGCAGCTTGGGTCCCAGGGACTACGAGCAGTACTTC.

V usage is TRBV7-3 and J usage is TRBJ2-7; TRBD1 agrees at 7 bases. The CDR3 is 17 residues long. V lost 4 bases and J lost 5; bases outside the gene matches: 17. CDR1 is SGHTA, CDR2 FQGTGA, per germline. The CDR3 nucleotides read TGTGCCAGCAGCTATGTGACAGGGCTACTTGACCGGGACGAGCAGTACTTC. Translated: CASSYVTGLLDRDEQYF.

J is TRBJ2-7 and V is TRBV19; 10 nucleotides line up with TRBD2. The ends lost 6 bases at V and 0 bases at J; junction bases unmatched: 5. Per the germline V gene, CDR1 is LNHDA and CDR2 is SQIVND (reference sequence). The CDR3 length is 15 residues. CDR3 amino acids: CASSKSSGSSYEQYF. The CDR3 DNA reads TGTGCCAGTAGCAAGTCTAGCGGGAGCTCCTACGAGCAGTACTTC.

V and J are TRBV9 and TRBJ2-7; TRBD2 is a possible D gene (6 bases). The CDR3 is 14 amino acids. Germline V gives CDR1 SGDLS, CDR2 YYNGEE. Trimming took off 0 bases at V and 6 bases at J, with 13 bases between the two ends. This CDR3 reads CASSVGGLSFEQYF. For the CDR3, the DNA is TGTGCCAGCAGCGTAGGGGGACTGAGCTTCGAGCAGTACTTC.

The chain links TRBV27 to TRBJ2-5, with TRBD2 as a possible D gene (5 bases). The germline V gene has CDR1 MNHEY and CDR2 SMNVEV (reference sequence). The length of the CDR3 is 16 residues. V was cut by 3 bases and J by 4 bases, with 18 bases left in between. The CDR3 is CASSLGWIRGRETQYF. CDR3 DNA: TGTGCCAGCAGTTTGGGCTGGATTAGAGGGAGAGAGACCCAGTACTTC.

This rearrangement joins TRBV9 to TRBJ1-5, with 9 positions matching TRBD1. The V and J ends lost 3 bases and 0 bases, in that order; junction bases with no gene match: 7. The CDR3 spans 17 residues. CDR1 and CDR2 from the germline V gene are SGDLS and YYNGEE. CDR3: CASSDGQGIYSNQPQHF. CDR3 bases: TGTGCCAGCAGCGATGGACAGGGGATATATAGCAATCAGCCCCAGCATTTT.

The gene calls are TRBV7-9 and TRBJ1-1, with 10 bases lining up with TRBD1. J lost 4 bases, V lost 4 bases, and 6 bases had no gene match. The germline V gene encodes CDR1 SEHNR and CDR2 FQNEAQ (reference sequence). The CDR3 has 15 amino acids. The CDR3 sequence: CASSSDRGPGTEAFF. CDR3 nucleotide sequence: TGTGCCAGCAGCTCAGACAGGGGGCCTGGCACTGAAGCTTTCTTT.

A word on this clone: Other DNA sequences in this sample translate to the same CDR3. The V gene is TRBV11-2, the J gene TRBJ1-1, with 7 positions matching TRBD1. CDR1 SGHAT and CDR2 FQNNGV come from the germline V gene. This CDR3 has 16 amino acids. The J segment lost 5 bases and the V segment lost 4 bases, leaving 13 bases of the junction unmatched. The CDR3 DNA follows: TGTGCCAGCAGCTGGTCACAGGGGTTCGGTCGAACTGAAGCTTTCTTT. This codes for CASSWSQGFGRTEAFF.

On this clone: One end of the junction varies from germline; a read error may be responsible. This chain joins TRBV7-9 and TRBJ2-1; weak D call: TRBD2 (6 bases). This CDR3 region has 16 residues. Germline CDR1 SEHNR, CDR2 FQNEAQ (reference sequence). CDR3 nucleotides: TGTTCCAGCAGCTTAGTTAACCGGGACTTGGACTATGAGCAGTTCTTC. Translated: CSSSLVNRDLDYEQFF.

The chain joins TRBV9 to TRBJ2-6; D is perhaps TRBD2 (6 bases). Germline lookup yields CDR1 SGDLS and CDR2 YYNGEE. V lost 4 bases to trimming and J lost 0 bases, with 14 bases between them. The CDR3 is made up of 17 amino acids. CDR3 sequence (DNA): TGTGCCAGCAGCTCCCTGGGACTCTCCTCTGGGGCCAACGTCCTGACTTTC. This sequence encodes CASSSLGLSSGANVLTF.

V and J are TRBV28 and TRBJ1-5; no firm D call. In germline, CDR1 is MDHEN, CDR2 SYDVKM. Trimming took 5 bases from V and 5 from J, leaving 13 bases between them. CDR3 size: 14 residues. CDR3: CASSQALPYQPQHF. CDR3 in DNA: TGTGCCAGCAGTCAGGCATTACCCTATCAGCCCCAGCATTTT. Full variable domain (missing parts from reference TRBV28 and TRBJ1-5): DVKVTQSSRYLVKRTGEKVFLECVQDMDHENMFWYRQDPGLGLRLIYFSYDVKMKEKGDIPEGYSVSREKKERFSLILESASTNQTSMYLCASSQALPYQPQHFGDGTRLSIL.

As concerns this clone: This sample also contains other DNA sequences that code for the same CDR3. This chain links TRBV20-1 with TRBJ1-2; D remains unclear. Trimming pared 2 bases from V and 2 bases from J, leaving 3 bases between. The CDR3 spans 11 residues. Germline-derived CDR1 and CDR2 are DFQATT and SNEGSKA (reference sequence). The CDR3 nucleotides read TGCAGTGCTAGACTAAACTATGGCTACACCTTC. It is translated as CSARLNYGYTF.

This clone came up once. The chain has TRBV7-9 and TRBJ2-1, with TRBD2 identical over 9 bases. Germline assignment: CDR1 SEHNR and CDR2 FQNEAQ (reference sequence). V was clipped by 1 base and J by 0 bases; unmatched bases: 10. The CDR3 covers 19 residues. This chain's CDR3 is CASSLVRLAGPSSYNEQFF. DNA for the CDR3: TGTGCCAGCAGCTTAGTCCGCCTAGCGGGACCCAGCTCCTACAATGAGCAGTTCTTC.